Listed here are 3 T cell receptor beta chains from one sample, sequenced in a study of immune characterization of retroperitoneal liposarcoma. A single record per CDR3 protein comes from TCRdb applying MiXCR to the PCR reads. There are some 9,300 distinct CDR3 sequences in the sample; less than 30% occur only once, and roughly a fifth lies in the top ten. The sample was blood. The receptors originated from a male donor with retroperitoneal liposarcoma.

J is TRBJ2-2 and V is TRBV6-5; 12 nucleotides line up with TRBD1. With V trimmed by 6 bases and J by 4 bases, 6 bases remained unmatched. Germline-derived CDR1 and CDR2 are MNHEY and SVGAGI. The CDR3 is made up of 16 amino acids. The CDR3 region has the DNA TGTGCCAGCAGGGGACAGGGGGCGCAGGGCACCGGGGAGCTGTTTTTT. Translation: CASRGQGAQGTGELFF.

This clonotype was counted ten times or more. V gene TRBV6-1 combines with J gene TRBJ1-4; no clear D gene. CDR3 length: 14 residues. V lost 5 bases to trimming and J lost 0 bases, with 7 bases between them. Germline V gene sequence: CDR1 MNHNS, CDR2 SASEGT. The CDR3 region is CASSPTSTNEKLFF. DNA of the CDR3: TGTGCCAGCAGTCCGACTTCAACTAATGAAAAACTGTTTTTT.

This chain joins TRBV6-6 and TRBJ2-6; D remains ambiguous. V was clipped by 8 bases and J by 0 bases, with 5 bases between them. The CDR3 sequence is 13 residues long. From germline, CDR1 is MNHNY and CDR2 SVGAGI (reference sequence). CDR3 amino acids: CASVSSGANVLTF. The CDR3 coding sequence is TGTGCCAGCGTAAGCTCTGGGGCCAACGTCCTGACTTTC.